Presented here are 26 T cell receptor beta chains from one specimen sequenced in a study of T cell repertoires in aging, cancer and after chemotherapy. A mixed TRB-A/B primer pool amplified rearranged TRB by multiplex touch-down PCR. TCRdb re-called the multiplex PCR reads through MiXCR, storing one row per CDR3 protein. The sample consists of about 12,000 distinct CDR3 sequences, 30% to 35% of them appearing once. TCR beta rearrangements were amplified from peripheral blood genomic DNA. The specimen was blood. These receptors were obtained from a human donor in good health. The donor label of this sample is uncertain.

V is TRBV20-1 and J is TRBJ1-2; D ambiguous. Per the germline V gene, CDR1 is DFQATT and CDR2 is SNEGSKA (reference sequence). CDR3 length: 13 amino acids. V lost 1 base and J 1 base, leaving 7 bases between the germline ends. The CDR3, as DNA: TGCAGTGCTAGAGCCTCCGTTAACTATGGCTACACCTTC. Protein sequence: CSARASVNYGYTF.

This CDR3 is CASSLPDRDGLRGYTF. The CDR3 nucleotides are TGTGCCAGCAGTTTACCAGACAGGGATGGGCTGCGCGGCTACACCTTC. The rearrangement links TRBV5-5 to TRBJ1-2, with 7 bases that match TRBD1. The CDR3 totals 16 residues. In germline, CDR1 is SGHKS, CDR2 YYEKEE (reference sequence). V trimming: 5 bases; J trimming: 8 bases; junction bases outside the gene matches: 18. The variable domain in full, completed from reference TRBV5-5 and TRBJ1-2, reads DAGVTQSPTHLIKTRGQQVTLRCSPISGHKSVSWYQQVLGQGPQFIFQYYEKEERGRGNFPDRFSARQFPNYSSELNVNALLLGDSALYLCASSLPDRDGLRGYTFGSGTRLTVV.

In this sample, this clonotype turned up a few times. The chain has TRBV6-5 and TRBJ2-1; 13 bases are a match to TRBD2. V lost 8 bases to trimming and J lost 6 bases; unmatched junction nucleotides: 4. The CDR3 is 14 amino acids. In germline, CDR1 is MNHEY, CDR2 SVGAGI. The DNA for the CDR3 is TGTGCCAGCCAAACTAGCGGGGGGGCCAATGAGCAGTTCTTC. Its translation: CASQTSGGANEQFF.

This clonotype was detected only a few times. This chain joins TRBV6-1 and TRBJ1-1, with D perhaps TRBD1 (5 bases). This CDR3 region has 13 residues. The germline V gene encodes CDR1 MNHNS and CDR2 SASEGT. V was shortened by 6 bases and J by 4 bases, with 12 bases between the two germline ends. The CDR3 protein is CASREPGTTEAFF. The CDR3 coding sequence is TGTGCCAGCAGAGAACCCGGGACCACTGAAGCTTTCTTT.

This clonotype occurred once. The CDR3 DNA follows: TGCAGTGCTAGGGGAGGGGAAAGCGGGGGGGCGAAGACCCAGTACTTC. Amino acid sequence: CSARGGESGGAKTQYF. The V and J genes are TRBV20-1 and TRBJ2-5; 10 nucleotides line up with TRBD2. The V and J ends lost 3 bases and 6 bases, in that order; junction bases with no gene match: 13. CDR1 DFQATT and CDR2 SNEGSKA come from the germline V gene (reference sequence). CDR3 length: 16 amino acids.

The gene calls are TRBV6-1 and TRBJ2-7, with 9 bases lining up with TRBD2. The CDR3 has 14 residues. Trimming removed 1 base from V and 5 bases from J; junction bases left unmatched: 3. Germline V gene sequence: CDR1 MNHNS, CDR2 SASEGT. The DNA for the CDR3 is TGTGCCAGCAGTGAAGGCGGGGGGGCTGACGAGCAGTACTTC. As protein: CASSEGGGADEQYF.

A few counts support this clonotype. This chain links TRBV19 with TRBJ2-4, with 9 bases aligning to TRBD1. CDR1 LNHDA and CDR2 SQIVND come from the germline V gene (reference sequence). The CDR3 length is 13 residues. The trim removed 9 bases at V and 8 bases at J, leaving 8 bases unmatched. CDR3 sequence (DNA): TGTGCCAGCGGGACAGGGATCGGATACATTCAGTACTTC. This gives the protein CASGTGIGYIQYF.

Sample share makes this clonotype medium-sized. This chain uses TRBV30 with TRBJ2-1; D gene unclear. The V gene lost 4 bases and the J gene lost 3 bases, with 10 bases spanning the gap. CDR3 length equals 13 residues. The germline V gene has CDR1 GTSNPN and CDR2 SVGIG (reference sequence). The CDR3: CAWTVYHYNEQFF. CDR3 nucleotides: TGTGCCTGGACAGTCTACCACTACAATGAGCAGTTCTTC.

The chain recombines TRBV6-5 with TRBJ2-3, with 12 bases lining up with TRBD2. V shed 10 bases, J shed 4 bases, and the junction held 9 bases outside the gene matches. CDR1 is MNHEY and CDR2 is SVGAGI in the germline V gene. The length of the CDR3 is 15 residues. CDR3 bases: TGTGCCACCCTCACCCCTAGCGGGGGGGCAGATACGCAGTATTTT. Translation gives CATLTPSGGADTQYF.

The chain carries TRBV6-5 and TRBJ2-2; D unresolved. CDR3 size: 13 residues. Between the trimmed V and J ends, which lost 4 bases and 13 bases, there was a span of 16 bases. CDR1 is MNHEY and CDR2 is SVGAGI in the germline V gene. The CDR3 protein is CASSSPGPRALFF. The CDR3 DNA follows: TGTGCCAGCAGTTCACCCGGGCCCCGGGCGCTGTTTTTT.

This clonotype has just a few counts. The J gene is TRBJ1-3, the V gene TRBV30; 8 nucleotides agree with TRBD1. The germline CDR1 and CDR2 sequences are GTSNPN and SVGIG (reference sequence). The trim removed 1 base at V and 1 base at J, leaving 3 bases unmatched. The CDR3 spans 15 residues. DNA for the CDR3: TGTGCCTGGAGTGGCAGGGGGCAGTCTGGAAACACCATATATTTT. Encoded protein: CAWSGRGQSGNTIYF.

This clonotype qualifies as medium-sized. The junction shows a germline mismatch at one end, possibly a read error. The chain employs TRBV29-1 and TRBJ1-4; TRBD1 agrees at 7 bases. Germline V gene sequence: CDR1 SQVTM, CDR2 ANQGSEA. This CDR3 has 14 residues. CDR3 protein: CSGEMAGGSEKLFF. As DNA, the CDR3 is TGCAGCGGTGAAATGGCAGGGGGAAGTGAAAAACTGTTTTTT.

This clonotype is medium-sized in the sample. The rearrangement joins TRBV29-1 to TRBJ1-2, with D possibly being TRBD1 (6 bases). The length of the CDR3 is 14 residues. V lost 1 base, J lost 5 bases, and 14 bases lay in between. The germline CDR1 and CDR2 sequences are SQVTM and ANQGSEA. In DNA form, the CDR3 reads TGCAGCGTTGAAGCACCCGGGACACCATATGGCTACACCTTC. As protein: CSVEAPGTPYGYTF. The whole variable domain, remainder taken from reference TRBV29-1 and TRBJ1-2, is SAVISQKPSRDICQRGTSLTIQCQVDSQVTMMFWYRQQPGQSLTLIATANQGSEATYESGFVIDKFPISRPNLTFSTLTVSNMSPEDSSIYLCSVEAPGTPYGYTFGSGTRLTVV.

V usage is TRBV13 and J usage is TRBJ2-3; D may be TRBD2 (6 bases). Deletions cut 5 bases from V and 2 bases from J, with 14 bases between. The CDR3 runs to 15 residues. Germline lookup yields CDR1 PRHDT and CDR2 FYEKMQ (reference sequence). The CDR3 DNA is TGTGCCAGCAGCGGCGGGACGCCTTTCACAGATACGCAGTATTTT. It translates to CASSGGTPFTDTQYF.

The chain is built from TRBV13 and TRBJ2-5; perhaps TRBD1 as D (6 bases). Germline V gives CDR1 PRHDT, CDR2 FYEKMQ (reference sequence). The CDR3 is made up of 13 amino acids. V was clipped by 6 bases and J by 4 bases, with 12 bases between them. Written as DNA, the CDR3 is TGTGCCAGCAGTCAAACAGGGACAGAGACCCAGTACTTC. Translating it yields CASSQTGTETQYF. The variable domain in full, completed from reference TRBV13 and TRBJ2-5, reads AAGVIQSPRHLIKEKRETATLKCYPIPRHDTVYWYQQGPGQDPQFLISFYEKMQSDKGSIPDRFSAQQFSDYHSELNMSSLELGDSALYFCASSQTGTETQYFGPGTRLLVL.

The chain joins TRBV18 to TRBJ1-1; no clear D gene. The CDR3 has 12 residues. Germline CDR1 is KGHSH and CDR2 is LQKENI. V lost 3 bases and J 1 base, leaving 3 bases between the germline ends. The CDR3 here is CASSPRNTEAFF. CDR3 DNA sequence: TGTGCCAGCTCACCCAGGAACACTGAAGCTTTCTTT.

This clonotype was recorded a few times. The chain links TRBV6-5 to TRBJ1-2; D might be TRBD1 (6 bases). Per germline, CDR1 MNHEY and CDR2 SVGAGI. The ends were cut back, 5 bases at V and 0 bases at J, with 13 bases in the middle. The CDR3 loop spans 15 amino acids. As DNA, the CDR3 is TGTGCCAGCAGTATCAACCAGGGGACTAACTATGGCTACACCTTC. Translated, it gives CASSINQGTNYGYTF.

This clonotype is medium-sized. DNA for the CDR3: TGTGCCAGCTCACCCCCGCGGACAGGGGGCGATGAGCAGTTCTTC. Translation gives CASSPPRTGGDEQFF. The chain combines TRBV18 with TRBJ2-1; 11 nucleotides agree with TRBD1. V lost 3 bases and J lost 8; bases outside the gene matches: 6. This CDR3 comprises 15 residues. Germline V gives CDR1 KGHSH, CDR2 LQKENI.

In this sample, this clonotype turned up a few times. The J gene is TRBJ1-2, the V gene TRBV27; no clear D. Trimming pared 8 bases from V and 0 bases from J, leaving 13 bases between. Germline V gene lookup returns CDR1 MNHEY and CDR2 SMNVEV (reference sequence). The CDR3 contains 14 residues. The CDR3 region is CASRTSGANYGYTF. CDR3 in DNA: TGTGCCAGCCGGACCAGTGGGGCTAACTATGGCTACACCTTC.

This clonotype is medium-sized within its sample. V and J are TRBV29-1 and TRBJ1-5; D is perhaps TRBD1 (5 bases). Germline CDR1 is SQVTM and CDR2 is ANQGSEA. V lost 7 bases and J 3 bases, leaving 10 bases between the germline ends. The CDR3 length is 12 residues. CDR3 amino acids: CSATGPNQPQHF. The CDR3 DNA reads TGCAGCGCCACAGGCCCCAATCAGCCCCAGCATTTT.

This clonotype has only a few counts. The V and J genes are TRBV6-5 and TRBJ1-1; D possibly corresponds to TRBD1 (5 bases). This CDR3 is built from 13 residues. V lost 6 bases and J lost 0, with 8 bases in between. Germline loops: CDR1 MNHEY, CDR2 SVGAGI. CDR3 in amino acids: CASSGTMNTEAFF. The CDR3 nucleotides read TGTGCCAGCAGCGGGACGATGAACACTGAAGCTTTCTTT.

This chain joins TRBV6-5 and TRBJ1-1; D possibly corresponds to TRBD1 (5 bases). V lost 6 bases and J 3 bases, leaving 11 bases between the germline ends. Germline CDR1 MNHEY, CDR2 SVGAGI. This CDR3 is built from 13 residues. CDR3 sequence (DNA): TGTGCCAGCAGCCCCAGGGAGGACACTGAAGCTTTCTTT. Its translation is CASSPREDTEAFF.

A few counts support this clonotype. The chain joins TRBV5-1 to TRBJ1-1; D call uncertain. Germline assignment: CDR1 SGHRS and CDR2 YFSETQ. V lost 4 bases and J 4 bases, leaving 11 bases between the germline ends. The CDR3 has 13 amino acids. The CDR3 protein is CASSQRVGTEAFF. In DNA form, the CDR3 reads TGCGCCAGCAGCCAACGTGTCGGCACTGAAGCTTTCTTT.

The J gene is TRBJ2-1, the V gene TRBV4-2; TRBD2 matches 9 bases. The CDR3 length is 16 residues. V dropped 2 bases and J dropped 8; count of bases not matched to a gene: 10. CDR1 and CDR2 from the germline V gene are LGHNA and YNFKEQ. The CDR3 region is CASSQYSAGGPDEQFF. The CDR3 DNA is TGTGCCAGCAGCCAATATTCGGCGGGGGGGCCGGATGAGCAGTTCTTC.

The chain joins TRBV20-1 to TRBJ1-1, with 9 bases fitting TRBD1. J lost 1 base, V lost 6 bases, and 3 bases had no gene match. The CDR3 is made up of 13 amino acids. Per the germline V gene, CDR1 is DFQATT and CDR2 is SNEGSKA (reference sequence). In nucleotides, the CDR3 is TGCAGTGCGGTGGGACAGGGGAACACTGAAGCTTTCTTT. Amino acid sequence: CSAVGQGNTEAFF.

This chain links TRBV19 with TRBJ1-3; maybe TRBD1 (5 bases). Trimming took off 10 bases at V and 0 bases at J, with 16 bases between the two ends. Germline loops: CDR1 LNHDA, CDR2 SQIVND (reference sequence). The CDR3 runs to 15 residues. The DNA for the CDR3 is TGTGCCATTAAAGATACAGGCAGCTCTGGAAACACCATATATTTT. This codes for CAIKDTGSSGNTIYF.